This T cell receptor beta chain is drawn from a study of blood T cell repertoires in COVID-19. The repertoire was sequenced with immunoSEQ multiplex PCR; TCRdb's copy has only in-frame clones and lacks some. Of 200,000 to 250,000 clones listed, 80% to 90% were seen once; the top ten hold less than 4.5%. With 4 bases clipped from V and 0 bases from J, the junction kept 4 bases outside the gene matches. Germline CDR1 is SGHAT and CDR2 is FQNNGV. The length of the CDR3 is 16 residues. The receptor comes from a man aged 45 to 65 with acute or convalescent COVID-19. The sample consisted of peripheral blood. The chain uses TRBV11-2 and TRBJ2-1; TRBD1 agrees at 9 bases. This CDR3 is CASSSPTGGSYNEQFF. CDR3 DNA: TGTGCCAGCAGCTCACCGACAGGGGGCTCCTACAATGAGCAGTTCTTC.